Listed below are T cell receptor beta chains from one sample, sequenced in a study of blood T cell repertoires in COVID-19. Measured with immunoSEQ multiplex PCR; TCRdb has only the in-frame clones, and not every one. The data hold some 300,000 clones, with approximately 86% observed a single time. Sequenced sample: peripheral blood. Every receptor here comes from a woman aged 45-65 years with active or convalescent COVID-19. CDR3s include the opening cysteine and the closing phenylalanine or tryptophan. Fields, in order: D gene, V gene, CDR3 length, clone size, J gene, CDR3 protein, CDR3 DNA. D genes are given only for firm matches. Clone size is given for some rows only: seen once, a few or many times, or a class if the clone is expanded.

>TRBD1|TRBV6-5|16|.|TRBJ1-3
CASSYGTGHSGNTIYF
TGTGCCAGCAGTTACGGGACAGGGCACTCTGGAAACACCATATATTTT
>TRBD2|TRBV7-8|16|.|TRBJ2-3
CASRLGALAGTDTQYF
TGTGCCAGCAGGTTAGGAGCACTAGCGGGCACAGATACGCAGTATTTT
>.|TRBV4-1|17|.|TRBJ2-5
CASSQDTGPLYQETQYF
TGCGCCAGCAGCCAAGATACAGGGCCATTGTACCAAGAGACCCAGTACTTC
>.|TRBV3-1/TRBV3-2|11|.|TRBJ2-7
CASSQLYEQYF
TGTGCCAGCAGCCAACTGTACGAGCAGTACTTC
>TRBD1|TRBV9|13|.|TRBJ2-7
CASSVVTGGEQYF
TGTGCCAGCAGCGTAGTCACAGGGGGCGAGCAGTACTTC
>TRBD1|TRBV11-2|14|.|TRBJ2-5
CASSSYRGQETQYF
TGTGCCAGCAGCTCCTACAGGGGGCAAGAGACCCAGTACTTC
>TRBD2|TRBV7-9|14|.|TRBJ2-7
CASSARDYSYEQYF
TGTGCCAGCAGCGCTAGGGACTACTCCTACGAGCAGTACTTC
>TRBD1|TRBV5-1|17|.|TRBJ1-4
CASSRDRGVRGNEKLFF
TGCGCCAGCAGCCGGGACAGGGGGGTCCGAGGTAATGAAAAACTGTTTTTT
>TRBD2|TRBV14|15|many|TRBJ2-2
CASSRTSGHTGELFF
TGTGCCAGCAGCCGGACTAGCGGCCACACCGGGGAGCTGTTTTTT
>.|TRBV18|16|.|TRBJ1-2
CASSPGARGEIYGYTF
TGTGCCAGCTCACCCGGGGCGCGGGGCGAGATCTATGGCTACACCTTC
>.|TRBV3-1/TRBV3-2|15|once|TRBJ2-2
CASSQDRYGWGELFF
TGTGCCAGCAGCCAAGATCGGTACGGTTGGGGGGAGCTGTTTTTT
>.|TRBV19|14|.|TRBJ1-1
CASSIVSGNTEAFF
TGTGCCAGTAGTATAGTTTCGGGGAACACTGAAGCTTTCTTT
>TRBD2|TRBV3-1/TRBV3-2|18|.|TRBJ2-7
CASSQVGTSGTASYEQYF
TGTGCCAGCAGCCAAGTTGGAACTAGCGGGACCGCCTCCTACGAGCAGTACTTC
>.|TRBV28|17|once|TRBJ1-5
CASSFSSFGQSNQPQHF
TGTGCCAGCAGTTTCTCATCGTTTGGGCAGAGCAATCAGCCCCAGCATTTT
>TRBD1|TRBV27|14|.|TRBJ1-5
CASRVQGLGQPQHF
TGTGCCAGCAGGGTACAGGGGTTGGGGCAGCCCCAGCATTTT
>.|TRBV7-3|14|.|TRBJ2-3
CASSSGGGADTQYF
TGTGCCAGCAGCAGCGGTGGTGGGGCAGATACGCAGTATTTT
>.|TRBV15|15|.|TRBJ1-1
CATSRGLDFPESAFF
TGTGCCACCAGCAGAGGGCTCGATTTCCCAGAATCAGCTTTCTTT
>.|TRBV3-1/TRBV3-2|14|.|TRBJ2-5
CASSHWDTQETQYF
TGTGCCAGCAGCCATTGGGACACCCAAGAGACCCAGTACTTC
>TRBD1|TRBV19|14|.|TRBJ2-1
CASKQTGLLGEQFF
TGTGCCAGTAAGCAGACAGGGCTTTTAGGTGAGCAGTTCTTC
>TRBD2|TRBV4-1|15|.|TRBJ2-7
CASSPSTSGPYEQYF
TGCGCCAGCAGCCCTTCGACTAGCGGACCCTACGAGCAGTACTTC
>.|TRBV4-1|15|few|TRBJ1-2
CASSYPFREGEGYTF
TGCGCCAGCAGCTATCCGTTCCGGGAGGGAGAGGGCTACACCTTC
>.|TRBV6-4|13|.|TRBJ1-1
CASSEQPNTEAFF
TGTGCCAGCAGTGAACAGCCAAACACTGAAGCTTTCTTT
>.|TRBV6-4|14|.|TRBJ2-3
CASKVASTTDTQYF
TGTGCCAGCAAGGTAGCTTCGACCACAGATACGCAGTATTTT
>TRBD2|TRBV9|14|.|TRBJ2-2
CASSELADTGELFF
TGTGCCAGCAGCGAACTAGCGGACACCGGGGAGCTGTTTTTT
>.|TRBV5-6|14|.|TRBJ2-7
CASSDPRTYYEQYF
TGTGCCAGCAGCGACCCAAGGACTTACTACGAGCAGTACTTC
>TRBD1|TRBV10-3|14|.|TRBJ1-2
CAIKGDRVGYGYTF
TGTGCCATCAAGGGCGACAGGGTCGGCTATGGCTACACCTTC
>.|TRBV6-2/TRBV6-3|18|.|TRBJ1-5
CASSPSFIQEPSNQPQHF
TGTGCCAGCAGCCCCTCCTTTATACAGGAGCCTAGCAATCAGCCCCAGCATTTT
>TRBD1|TRBV2|14|.|TRBJ1-4
CASSLQTGREKLFF
TGTGCCAGCAGTCTACAGACAGGGCGTGAAAAACTGTTTTTT